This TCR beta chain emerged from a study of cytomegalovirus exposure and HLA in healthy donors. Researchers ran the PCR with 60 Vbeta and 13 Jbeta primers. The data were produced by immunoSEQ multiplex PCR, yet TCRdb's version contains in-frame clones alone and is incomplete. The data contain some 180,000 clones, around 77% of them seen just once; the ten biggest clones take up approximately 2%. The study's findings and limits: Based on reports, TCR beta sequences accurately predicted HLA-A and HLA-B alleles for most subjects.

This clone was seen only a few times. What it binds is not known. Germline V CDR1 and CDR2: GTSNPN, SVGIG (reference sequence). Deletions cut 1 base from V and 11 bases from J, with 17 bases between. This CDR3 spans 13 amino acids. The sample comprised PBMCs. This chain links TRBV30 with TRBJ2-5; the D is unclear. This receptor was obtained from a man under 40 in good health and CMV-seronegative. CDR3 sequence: CAWSATRLGEQYF. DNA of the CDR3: TGTGCCTGGAGTGCGACCCGTCTAGGAGAGCAGTACTTC.